What follows are 5 T cell receptor beta chains derived from one specimen sequenced in a study of T cell repertoires in cytomegalovirus infection. TCRdb re-called the reads through MiXCR, storing one row per CDR3 protein. The sample carries about half a million distinct CDR3 sequences, approximately 40% recorded once. The antigens for these receptors are not known. Sequencing used cultured PBMCs, obtained from culture after CMV antigen stimulation. All receptors come from a human donor in good health (CMV status not recorded). Some clones in this sample may be carry-over from other donors' samples.

At least ten counts were recorded for this clonotype. This chain uses TRBV7-2 with TRBJ2-3; 10 bases are shared with TRBD2. The CDR3 consists of 15 residues. Trimming at V came to 5 bases and at J to 6 bases, leaving 8 bases not matched to a gene. Germline lookup yields CDR1 SGHTA and CDR2 FQGNSA. CDR3 DNA sequence: TGTGCCAGCAGCCGACAGCGGGGGGGCGGGGATACGCAGTATTTT. This sequence encodes CASSRQRGGGDTQYF.

The V and J genes are TRBV20-1 and TRBJ1-2; tentatively, D is TRBD1 (6 bases). Germline CDR1 is DFQATT and CDR2 is SNEGSKA (reference sequence). The CDR3 has 12 residues. V lost 7 bases and J lost 8, with 17 bases in between. The CDR3 is CSVPRGLRGYTF. DNA for the CDR3: TGCAGTGTCCCCAGGGGACTAAGGGGCTACACCTTC.

The chain employs TRBV7-6 and TRBJ2-7; D is possibly TRBD1 or TRBD2 (5 bases each). Deletions cut 1 base from V and 6 bases from J, with 16 bases between. Germline loops: CDR1 SGHVS, CDR2 FNYEAQ. The CDR3 is made up of 15 amino acids. CDR3 coding DNA: TGTGCCAGCAGCTTAGGTTCAGGGACCCTAACCGAGCAGTACTTC. Translating gives CASSLGSGTLTEQYF.

The chain has TRBV12-3 or TRBV12-4 and TRBJ2-3; 8 bases are shared with TRBD2. CDR3 size: 14 residues. The trim removed 5 bases at V and 8 bases at J, leaving 9 bases unmatched. DNA of the CDR3: TGTGCCAGCAGTCCAGTAGCGGGAATGAGTACGCAGTATTTT. Translating it yields CASSPVAGMSTQYF.

The chain has TRBV11-1 and TRBJ2-1; D unclear. The CDR3 totals 15 residues. Germline CDR1 and CDR2: SGHAT and FQDESV (reference sequence). Deletions cut 5 bases from V and 5 bases from J, with 16 bases between. The CDR3 region is CASSPRTHFHNEQFF. The CDR3 coding sequence is TGTGCCAGCAGCCCGCGGACCCATTTTCACAATGAGCAGTTCTTC.